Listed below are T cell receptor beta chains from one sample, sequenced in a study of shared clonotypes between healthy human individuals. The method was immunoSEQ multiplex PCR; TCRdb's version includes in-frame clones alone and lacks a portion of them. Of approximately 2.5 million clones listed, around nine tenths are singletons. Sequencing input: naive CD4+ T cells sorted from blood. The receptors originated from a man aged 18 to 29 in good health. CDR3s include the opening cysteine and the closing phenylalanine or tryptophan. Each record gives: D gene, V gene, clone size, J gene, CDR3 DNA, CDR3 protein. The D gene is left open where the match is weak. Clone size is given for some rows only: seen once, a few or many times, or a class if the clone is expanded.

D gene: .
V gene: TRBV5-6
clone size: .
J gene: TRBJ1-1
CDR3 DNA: TGTGCCAGCAGCTTGGTAATAAACACTGAAGCTTTCTTT
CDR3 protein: CASSLVINTEAFF

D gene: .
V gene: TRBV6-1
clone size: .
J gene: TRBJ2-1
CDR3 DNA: TGTGCCAGCAGTGATGGGCGGAACAATGAGCAGTTCTTC
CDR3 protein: CASSDGRNNEQFF

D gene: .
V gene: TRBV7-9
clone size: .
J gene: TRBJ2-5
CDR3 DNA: TGTGCCAGCAGCTTAGGTTGGGGGCGAGAGACCCAGTACTTC
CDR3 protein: CASSLGWGRETQYF

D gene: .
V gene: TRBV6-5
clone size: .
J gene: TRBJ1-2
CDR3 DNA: TGTGCCAGCACCCCCTCTCTGGGACGAACGGGGACCTTC
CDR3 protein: CASTPSLGRTGTF

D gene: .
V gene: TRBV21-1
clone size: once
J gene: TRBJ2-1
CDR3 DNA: TGTGCCAGCAGCGCTCAGGCGAACAATGAGCAGTTCTTC
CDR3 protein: CASSAQANNEQFF

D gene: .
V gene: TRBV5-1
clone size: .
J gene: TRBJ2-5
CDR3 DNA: TGCGCCAGCAGCAGCCCCAGGGTCGGGGGAGAGACCCAGTACTTC
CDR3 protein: CASSSPRVGGETQYF

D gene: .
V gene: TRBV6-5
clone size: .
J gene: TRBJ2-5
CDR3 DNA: TGTGCCAGCAGTTACAGCTATCAAGAGACCCAGTACTTC
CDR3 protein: CASSYSYQETQYF

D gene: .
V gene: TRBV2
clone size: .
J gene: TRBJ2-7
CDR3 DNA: TGTGCCAGCAGTGAAGAGGCCTTTTCCTACGAGCAGTACTTC
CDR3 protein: CASSEEAFSYEQYF

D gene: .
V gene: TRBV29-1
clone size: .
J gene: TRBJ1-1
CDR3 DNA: TGCAGCGTGTTATTAGGGGGAGCCATGAACACTGAAGCTTTCTTT
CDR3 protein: CSVLLGGAMNTEAFF

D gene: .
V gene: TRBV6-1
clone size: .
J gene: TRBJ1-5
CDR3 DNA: TGTGCCAGCAGTGAATTAAGTCCACAGCCCCAGCATTTT
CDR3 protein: CASSELSPQPQHF

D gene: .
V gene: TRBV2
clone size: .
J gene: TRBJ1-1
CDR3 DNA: TGTGCCAGCAGTCCGATAGGGGGGACTGAAGCTTTCTTT
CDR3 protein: CASSPIGGTEAFF

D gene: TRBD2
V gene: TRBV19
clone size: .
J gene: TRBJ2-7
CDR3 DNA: TGTGCCAGTAGTACCGTAGCGGGAGGCTACGAGCAGTACTTC
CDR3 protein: CASSTVAGGYEQYF

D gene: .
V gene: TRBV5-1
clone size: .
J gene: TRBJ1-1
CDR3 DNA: TGCGCCAGCAGCTTGGACACTTCCATGAACACTGAAGCTTTCTTT
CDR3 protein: CASSLDTSMNTEAFF

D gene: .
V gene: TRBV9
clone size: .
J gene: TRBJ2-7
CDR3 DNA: TGTGCCAGCAGCGTAGCAGGGATCGGCGAGCAGTACTTC
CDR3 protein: CASSVAGIGEQYF

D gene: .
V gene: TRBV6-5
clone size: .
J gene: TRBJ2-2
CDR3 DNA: TGTGCCAGCAGTTTCCGGTCCATCTACCCCACCGGGGAGCTGTTTTTT
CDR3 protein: CASSFRSIYPTGELFF

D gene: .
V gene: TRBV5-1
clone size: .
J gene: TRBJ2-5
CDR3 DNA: TGCGCCAGCGGACAGCGGGACGAGAATTTCCAAGAGACCCAGTACTTC
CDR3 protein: CASGQRDENFQETQYF

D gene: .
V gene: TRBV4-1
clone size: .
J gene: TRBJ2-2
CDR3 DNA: TGCGCCAGCAGCCAAGTAGGGGGGTCCGGGGAGCTGTTTTTT
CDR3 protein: CASSQVGGSGELFF

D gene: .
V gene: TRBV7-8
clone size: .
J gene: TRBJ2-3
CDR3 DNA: TGTGCCAGCAGCCCCAAAGGGGGGAGCACAGATACGCAGTATTTT
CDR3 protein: CASSPKGGSTDTQYF

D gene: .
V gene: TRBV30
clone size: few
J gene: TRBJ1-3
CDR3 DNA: TGTGCCTGGAGTGTACAAGAGGGAAACACCATATATTTT
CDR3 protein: CAWSVQEGNTIYF

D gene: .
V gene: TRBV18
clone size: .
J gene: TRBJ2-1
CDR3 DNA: TGTGCCAGCTCACCTAGGGGGGGCAATGAGCAGTTCTTC
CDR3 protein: CASSPRGGNEQFF

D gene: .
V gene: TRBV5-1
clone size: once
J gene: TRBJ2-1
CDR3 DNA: TGCGCCAGCAGCTTGGGATCTACCTACAATGAGCAGTTCTTC
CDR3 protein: CASSLGSTYNEQFF

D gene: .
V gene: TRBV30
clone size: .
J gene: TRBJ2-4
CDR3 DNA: TGTGCCTGGGGGGCAGCCCCCGACGAGCCCAAAAACATTCAGTACTTC
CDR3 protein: CAWGAAPDEPKNIQYF

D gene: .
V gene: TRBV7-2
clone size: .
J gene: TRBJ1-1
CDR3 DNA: TGTGCCAGCAGCTCGTTCGAGGGGCTCTCTGAAGCTTTCTTT
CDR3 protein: CASSSFEGLSEAFF

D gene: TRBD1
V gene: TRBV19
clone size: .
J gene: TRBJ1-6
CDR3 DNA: TGTGCCAGTAGCTGGACAGGGGACAATTCACCCCTCCACTTT
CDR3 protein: CASSWTGDNSPLHF

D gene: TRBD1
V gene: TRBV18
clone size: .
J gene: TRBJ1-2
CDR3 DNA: TGTGCCAGCTCACCTTCGGGACAGAACTATGGCTACACCTTC
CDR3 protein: CASSPSGQNYGYTF

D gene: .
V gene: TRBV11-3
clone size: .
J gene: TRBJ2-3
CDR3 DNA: TGTGCCAGCAGCTTAAACCTAGTGGATACGCAGTATTTT
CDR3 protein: CASSLNLVDTQYF

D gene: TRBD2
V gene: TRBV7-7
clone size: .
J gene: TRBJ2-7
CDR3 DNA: TGTGCTAGCCCCCTAAACAAGCGGGAGGGGTACGAGCAGTACTTC
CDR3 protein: CASPLNKREGYEQYF

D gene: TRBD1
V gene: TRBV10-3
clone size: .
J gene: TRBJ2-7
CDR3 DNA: TGTGCCATCAGTTTGGGACAGGGCCTCTACGAGCAGTACTTC
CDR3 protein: CAISLGQGLYEQYF

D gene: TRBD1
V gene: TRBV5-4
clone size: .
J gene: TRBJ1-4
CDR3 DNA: TGTGCCAGCAGCTCTACCGGGACAGGGAATGAAAAACTGTTTTTT
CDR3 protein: CASSSTGTGNEKLFF

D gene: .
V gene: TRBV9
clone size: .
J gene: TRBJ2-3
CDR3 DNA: TGTGCCAGCAGCGCGGGGACTTCCAGCACAGATACGCAGTATTTT
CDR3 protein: CASSAGTSSTDTQYF

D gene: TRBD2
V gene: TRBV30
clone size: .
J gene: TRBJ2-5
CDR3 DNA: TGTGCCTGGAGTGAGGACCTCGGGGGGGAGACCCAGTACTTC
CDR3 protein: CAWSEDLGGETQYF

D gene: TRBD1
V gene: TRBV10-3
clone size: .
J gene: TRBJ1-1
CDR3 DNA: TGTGCCATCACTCAGGACAGGTCCACTGAAGCTTTCTTT
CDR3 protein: CAITQDRSTEAFF

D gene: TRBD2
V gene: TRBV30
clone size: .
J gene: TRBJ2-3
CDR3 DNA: TGTGCCTGGAGTGGACTAGCGCGCACAGATACGCAGTATTTT
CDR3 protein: CAWSGLARTDTQYF

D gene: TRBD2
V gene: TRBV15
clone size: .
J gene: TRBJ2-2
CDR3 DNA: TGTGCCACCGGATGGACTAGCGGGACCGGGGAGCTGTTTTTT
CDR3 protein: CATGWTSGTGELFF

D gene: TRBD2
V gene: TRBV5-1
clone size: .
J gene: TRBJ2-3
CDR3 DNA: TGCGCCAGCAGCTTCCTGGGGACTAGCGGGACTAGCACAGATACGCAGTATTTT
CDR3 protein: CASSFLGTSGTSTDTQYF

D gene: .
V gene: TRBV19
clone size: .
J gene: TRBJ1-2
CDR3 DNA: TGTGCCAGTAGTAACGGACAATATGGCTACACCTTC
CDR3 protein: CASSNGQYGYTF

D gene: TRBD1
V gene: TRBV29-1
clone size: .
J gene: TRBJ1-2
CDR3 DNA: TGCAGCGTTACAAAGACAGGGGGAGTGAAACTCTATGGCTACACCTTC
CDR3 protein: CSVTKTGGVKLYGYTF

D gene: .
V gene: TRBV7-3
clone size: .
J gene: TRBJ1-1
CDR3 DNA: TGTGCCAGCAGCGCAAAAAGGAACACTGAAGCTTTCTTT
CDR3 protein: CASSAKRNTEAFF

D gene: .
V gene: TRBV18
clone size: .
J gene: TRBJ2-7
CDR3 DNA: TGTGCCAGCTCACCCGATCATTACGAGCAGTACTTC
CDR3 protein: CASSPDHYEQYF

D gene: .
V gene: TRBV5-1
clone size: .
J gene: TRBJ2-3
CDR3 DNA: TGCGCCAGCAGACAGGGTTTGCCCGATACGCAGTATTTT
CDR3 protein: CASRQGLPDTQYF

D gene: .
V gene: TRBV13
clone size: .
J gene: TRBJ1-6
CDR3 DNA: TGTGCCAGCAGCTTAGGCAGGCCGATCAGGGGACTCCACTTT
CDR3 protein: CASSLGRPIRGLHF

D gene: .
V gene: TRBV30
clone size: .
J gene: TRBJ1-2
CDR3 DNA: TGTGCCTGGAGGCGGGACACCCACTATGGCTACACCTTC
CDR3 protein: CAWRRDTHYGYTF

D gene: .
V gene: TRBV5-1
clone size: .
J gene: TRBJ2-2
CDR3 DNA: TGCGCCAGCAGCGGCGGGACAGCGAACACCGGGGAGCTGTTTTTT
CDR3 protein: CASSGGTANTGELFF

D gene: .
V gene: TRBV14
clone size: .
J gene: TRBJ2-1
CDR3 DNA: TGTGCCAGCAGCCAAGATGCCGGATGGGATGAGCAGTTCTTC
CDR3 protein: CASSQDAGWDEQFF

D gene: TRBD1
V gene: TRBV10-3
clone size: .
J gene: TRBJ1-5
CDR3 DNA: TGTGCCATCAGTGACCGGACAGGGCGGCCCCAGCATTTT
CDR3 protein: CAISDRTGRPQHF

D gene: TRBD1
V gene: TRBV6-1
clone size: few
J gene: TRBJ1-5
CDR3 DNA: TGTGCCAGCAGTGAAGCGACAGGGGGAAGTCAGCCCCAGCATTTT
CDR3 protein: CASSEATGGSQPQHF

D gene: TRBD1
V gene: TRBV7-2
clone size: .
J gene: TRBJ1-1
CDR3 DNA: TGTGCCAGCAGCGGCCGACAGGGATTCACTGAAGCTTTCTTT
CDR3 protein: CASSGRQGFTEAFF

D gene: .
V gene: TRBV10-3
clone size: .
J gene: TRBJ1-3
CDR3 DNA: TGTGCCATCAGTGATCACTCTGGAAACACCATATATTTT
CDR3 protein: CAISDHSGNTIYF

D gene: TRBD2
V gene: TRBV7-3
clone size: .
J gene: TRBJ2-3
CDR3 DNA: TGTGCCAGCAGCGTGAACCGGGACTACCCGACGTATACGCAGTATTTT
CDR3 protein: CASSVNRDYPTYTQYF

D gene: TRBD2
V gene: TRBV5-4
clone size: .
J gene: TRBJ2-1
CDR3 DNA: TGTGCCAGCAGCCTGACCTCTAGCGGGAGTTTAGCGATCAGGCAGTTCTTC
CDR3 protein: CASSLTSSGSLAIRQFF

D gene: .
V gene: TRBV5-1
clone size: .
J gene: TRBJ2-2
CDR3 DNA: TGCGCCAGCAGCTTGATTGCGGAGGGGACCGGGGAGCTGTTTTTT
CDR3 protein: CASSLIAEGTGELFF

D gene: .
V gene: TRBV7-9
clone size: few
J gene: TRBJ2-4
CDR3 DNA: TGTGCCAGCAGCCCACCAAAGACCGGTGACATTCAGTACTTC
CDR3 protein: CASSPPKTGDIQYF

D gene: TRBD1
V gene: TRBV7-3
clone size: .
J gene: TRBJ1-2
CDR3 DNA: TGTGCCAGCAGCCGGGACAGGGAGGATGGCTACACCTTC
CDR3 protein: CASSRDREDGYTF

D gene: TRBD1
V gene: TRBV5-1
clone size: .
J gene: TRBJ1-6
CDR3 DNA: TGCGCCAGCAGCAGACAGGGGCAAAATTCACCCCTCCACTTT
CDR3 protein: CASSRQGQNSPLHF

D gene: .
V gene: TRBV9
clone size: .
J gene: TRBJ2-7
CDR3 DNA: TGTGCCAGCAGCGTAGGGGTACCCCCCTACGAGCAGTACTTC
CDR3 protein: CASSVGVPPYEQYF